The 4 T cell receptor beta chains listed next were all sequenced from one sample in a study of tumor and adjacent non-tumor tissue in lung cancer. A modified ARM-PCR protocol with three rounds of nested PCR amplified TCRbeta. A single record per CDR3 protein comes from TCRdb applying MiXCR to the multiplex PCR reads. The repertoire includes roughly 220,000 distinct CDR3 sequences, 71% of them detected once, and around 27% sits in the top ten. This sample's RNA came from whole unsorted tissue. Sequenced: lung tumor tissue. The receptors here all came from a man in his 60s with non-small cell lung cancer.

Of note for this clonotype: This clone may be a read error of a much larger clone one base away. The rearrangement uses TRBV6-6 and TRBJ2-1; TRBD2 agrees at 7 bases. The CDR3 is 14 amino acids. J was trimmed by 4 bases and V by 7 bases; bases with no gene match: 7. Germline values: CDR1 MNHNY, CDR2 SVGAGI (reference sequence). The chain's CDR3 is CASTLAEGYNEQFF. The CDR3 DNA follows: TGTGCCAGCACTCTAGCGGAGGGGTACAATGAGCAGTTCTTC.

About this clonotype itself: Germline is not matched at one junction end, which may reflect a read error. V usage is TRBV6-1 and J usage is TRBJ2-7, with D possibly TRBD2 on 7 matching bases. The CDR3 is made up of 16 amino acids. The V gene's germline CDR1 is MNHNS and CDR2 SASEGT. The CDR3 protein is CTSSAHGTGGPYEQYF. CDR3 nucleotide sequence: TGTACCAGCAGTGCACACGGGACGGGGGGCCCCTACGAGCAGTACTTC.

This clonotype has a single count. The J gene is TRBJ1-1, the V gene TRBV12-3 or TRBV12-4; D is undetermined. Trimming took off 3 bases at V and 3 bases at J, with 26 bases between the two ends. The CDR3 runs to 19 residues. CDR3 amino acids: CASSFLAQKGRTGYTEAFF. CDR3 DNA: TGTGCCAGCAGTTTCTTAGCCCAAAAAGGACGGACTGGATACACTGAAGCTTTCTTT.

The chain is built from TRBV12-3 or TRBV12-4 and TRBJ1-2; D unresolved. The CDR3 runs to 14 residues. V was shortened by 5 bases and J by 8 bases, with 18 bases between the two germline ends. The CDR3 coding sequence is TGTGCCAGCAGTCTCGAAGCGGGCCAAGGCGGCTACACCTTC. Residues: CASSLEAGQGGYTF.